This TCR beta chain was obtained from a study of blood T cells in healthy people across ages (dated by TCRdb to between 2014 and 2017). Regarding the complete study: In model experiments, roughly one uniquely barcoded TCR beta cDNA molecule per two T cells was captured by template switching. To track age-related changes in TCR beta repertoire diversity, the study relied on deep sequencing normalized with unique cDNA molecular identifiers. Donors were grouped into four age groups: young (average roughly 15 years), middle-aged (over 35), aged (around 60) and long-lived (about 82). Using the same blood draw, the study looked at two additional independent replicas of 1 million unique cDNA reads for two donors, one aged 18 to 30 and the other aged 80 or older.

V sheds 0 bases and J sheds 12 bases, leaving 19 bases between their ends. From a lookup of the germline V gene (reference sequence), CDR1 and CDR2 are DFQATT and SNEGSKA. From its cysteine to its phenylalanine, the CDR3 spans 14 amino acids. The retained sequence is limited to the CDR3, 42 bases, with the frame set at the first base. The approximately 40 donors, aged roughly 6 to 95 years, were systemically healthy Caucasian individuals from Russia. Around 10 milliliters of peripheral blood were collected from each donor into EDTA-treated Vacutainer tubes. PBMCs were isolated by Ficoll-Paque density-gradient centrifugation, with at least 6 million obtained per sample. Total RNA was extracted from PBMCs with Trizol reagent, with at least 6 micrograms obtained per sample. Naive CD45RAhigh/CD27high T cell percentages were measured by flow cytometry on a PBMC aliquot from every donor. In the case of this clonotype: The antigen this receptor binds is unknown. Base qualities are not recorded, but no much larger clone differs from it by a single base.

General study outcomes and caveats: Because the CMV infection status of the donors was unknown, age-related changes in expanded clonotypes may potentially have been confounded. Estimates of total diversity from one million sequenced T cells were regarded as lower bounds and underestimates. As age increased, observed TCR beta diversity per million T cells dropped in a roughly linear way, and a significant reduction was already evident by age 40. There was a strong correlation between observed TCR beta diversity and the percentage of naive T cells measured by flow cytometry. Compared with the aged group, more naive CD4+ T cells, fewer expanded clones and increased TCR diversity were shown by the long-lived group, suggesting age selection. Since profiling was done on bulk unsorted PBMCs, naive and antigen-experienced compartments could not be conclusively compared.

The library was prepared using 5' RACE. Sequencing used an Illumina HiSeq 2500. The second PCR ran for about 7 to 11 cycles and used a J-beta primer mix along with a sample-barcoded 5' primer. Each TCR beta cDNA molecule received a unique molecular identifier from a template-switch 5' adaptor carrying 12 random nucleotides. Each sample yielded at least 3 million CDR3-containing paired-end reads. First-strand cDNA was synthesized from all RNA with the Mint cDNA synthesis kit, primed by a TRBC-specific oligonucleotide. After uracil-DNA glycosylase treatment, a first 18-cycle PCR used universal primers M1SS and BC2_uni_R on all cDNA. Per the source publication's procedure: For normalization, 1 million high-quality reads were randomly selected from each sample, with every read carrying a distinct molecular identifier. Reads sharing molecular identifiers were discarded rather than binned into consensus sequences. CDR3 identification, clonotype clustering and error correction used MiTCR with a Q25 quality threshold and the strictest error-elimination algorithm. Lower-bound total TCR beta diversity was estimated with a nonparametric unseen species model using Euler transformation. TCRdb handled the public reads itself, with Q25 trimming in fastp and clone calling in MiXCR, and kept productive beta chains. Here each entry gathers all rows of one CDR3 protein and keeps the most common genes and DNA. The V and J calls follow TCRdb's processing rather than the paper's. The sample table shows some 940,000 distinct CDR3 sequences, and about 27% are seen once. In total, the top ten clones hold roughly 10% of the sample.

These data were also reused for a study on T cells of mothers and their children. From the second report: The donors were nine systemically healthy Caucasian individuals, made up of three mothers and their six children. cDNA synthesis consumed the entire amount of extracted RNA, loaded at approximately 1.6 ug RNA in each 15 ul reaction. In the second PCR, sample barcodes and 2-4 random nucleotides were introduced via the M1S primer. Over 8.5 million TCR beta CDR3 reads were obtained for each mother, and about 3 million reads were obtained for each child. TCR recombination output is similarly shaped by thymic selection in related and unrelated pairs, with a minor effect exerted by inherited differences. Related mother-child pairs always showed normalized repertoire overlap that was slightly higher than in unrelated mother-child pairs, though the difference was never significant. With a sensitivity of about 100 clones per million clonotypes, no persistent microchimeric T cell clones were detected. Deep NGS was used in the study to compare the TCR beta repertoires of mothers and children and to look for features that separate related mother-child pairs from unrelated individuals. On average, the children were roughly 11 +/- 4 years old, while the mothers were approximately 41 +/- 4 years old. After adapter ligation with NEBNext reagents, the libraries were sequenced on Illumina HiSeq 2000 with 100+100 nt paired-end reads. Mother and child libraries were prepared a month apart and sequenced in separate runs to prevent cross-contamination. For each donor, somewhere between roughly 450,000 and 2,200,000 distinct TCR beta clonotypes were identified. Naive TCR beta clonotypes were estimated from low-frequency clonotypes matched to each donor's FACS-determined naive share, without sorting.

This sequence uses TRBV20-1 and TRBJ2-3, with the D gene uncertain. Source material: blood. This receptor was identified in a woman aged 40 to 50 in good health. For the CDR3, the sequence is CSARDGAHPVTQYF. The sequence in DNA is TGCAGTGCTAGAGATGGTGCCCACCCGGTGACCCAGTATTTT.